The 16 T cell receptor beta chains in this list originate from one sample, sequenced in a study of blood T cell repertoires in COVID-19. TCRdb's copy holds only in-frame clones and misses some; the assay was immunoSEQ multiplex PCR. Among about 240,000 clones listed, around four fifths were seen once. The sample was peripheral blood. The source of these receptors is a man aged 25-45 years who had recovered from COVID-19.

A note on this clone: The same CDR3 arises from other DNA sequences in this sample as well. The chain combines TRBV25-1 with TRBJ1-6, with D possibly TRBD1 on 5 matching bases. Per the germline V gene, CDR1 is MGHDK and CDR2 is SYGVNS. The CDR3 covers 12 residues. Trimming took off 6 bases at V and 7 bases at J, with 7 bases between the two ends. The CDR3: CASRGGNSPLHF. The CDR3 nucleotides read TGTGCCAGCAGGGGGGGGAATTCACCCCTCCACTTT.

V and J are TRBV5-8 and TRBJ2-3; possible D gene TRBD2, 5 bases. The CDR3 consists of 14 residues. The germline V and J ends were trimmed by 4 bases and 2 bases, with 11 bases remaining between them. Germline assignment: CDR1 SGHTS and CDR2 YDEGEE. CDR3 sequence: CASSRDFYTDTQYF. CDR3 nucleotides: TGTGCCAGCAGCCGGGATTTTTACACAGATACGCAGTATTTT.

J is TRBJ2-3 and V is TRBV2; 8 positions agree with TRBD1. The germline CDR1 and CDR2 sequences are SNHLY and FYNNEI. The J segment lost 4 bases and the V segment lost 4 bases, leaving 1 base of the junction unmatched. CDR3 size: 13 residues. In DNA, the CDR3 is TGTGCCAGCAGTGCAGGGGGCGCAGATACGCAGTATTTT. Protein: CASSAGGADTQYF.

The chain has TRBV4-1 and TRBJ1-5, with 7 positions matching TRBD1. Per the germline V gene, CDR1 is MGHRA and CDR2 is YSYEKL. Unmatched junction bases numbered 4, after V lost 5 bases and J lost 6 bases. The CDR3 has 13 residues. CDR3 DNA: TGCGCCAGCAGCATCCAGGGGGGTCAGCCCCAGCATTTT. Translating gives CASSIQGGQPQHF.

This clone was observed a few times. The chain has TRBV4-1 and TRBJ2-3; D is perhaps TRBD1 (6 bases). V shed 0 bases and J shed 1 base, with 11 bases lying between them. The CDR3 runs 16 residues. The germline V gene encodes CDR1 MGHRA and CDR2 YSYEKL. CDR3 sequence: CASSQDGDTRTDTQYF. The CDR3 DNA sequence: TGCGCCAGCAGCCAAGATGGGGACACACGCACAGATACGCAGTATTTT.

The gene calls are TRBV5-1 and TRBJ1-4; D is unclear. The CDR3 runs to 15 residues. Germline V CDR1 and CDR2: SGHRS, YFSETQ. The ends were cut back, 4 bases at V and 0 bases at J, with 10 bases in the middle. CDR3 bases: TGCGCCAGCAGCCCGACTGTCGCAACTAATGAAAAACTGTTTTTT. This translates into CASSPTVATNEKLFF.

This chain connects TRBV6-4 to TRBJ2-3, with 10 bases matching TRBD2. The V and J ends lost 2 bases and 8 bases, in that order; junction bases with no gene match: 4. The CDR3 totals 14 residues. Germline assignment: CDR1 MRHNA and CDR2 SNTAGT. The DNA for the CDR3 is TGTGCCAGCAGTGACAGCGGGGGGGCAGCTACGCAGTATTTT. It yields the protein CASSDSGGAATQYF.

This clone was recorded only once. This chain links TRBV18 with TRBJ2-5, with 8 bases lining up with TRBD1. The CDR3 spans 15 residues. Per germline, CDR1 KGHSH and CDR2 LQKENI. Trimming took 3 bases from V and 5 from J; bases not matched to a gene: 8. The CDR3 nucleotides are TGTGCCAGCTCACCCATCGCTGGACAGGGTGAGACCCAGTACTTC. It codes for CASSPIAGQGETQYF. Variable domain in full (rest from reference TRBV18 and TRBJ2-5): NAGVMQNPRHLVRRRGQEARLRCSPMKGHSHVYWYRQLPEEGLKFMVYLQKENIIDESGMPKERFSAEFPKEGPSILRIQQVVRGDSAAYFCASSPIAGQGETQYFGPGTRLLVL.

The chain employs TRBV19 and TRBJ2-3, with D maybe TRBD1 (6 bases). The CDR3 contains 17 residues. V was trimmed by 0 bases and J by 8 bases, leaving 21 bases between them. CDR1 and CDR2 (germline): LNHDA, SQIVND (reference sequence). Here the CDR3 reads CASSIDQVTGGYRTQYF. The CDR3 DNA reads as TGTGCCAGTAGTATAGATCAGGTGACAGGAGGTTATCGTACGCAGTATTTT.

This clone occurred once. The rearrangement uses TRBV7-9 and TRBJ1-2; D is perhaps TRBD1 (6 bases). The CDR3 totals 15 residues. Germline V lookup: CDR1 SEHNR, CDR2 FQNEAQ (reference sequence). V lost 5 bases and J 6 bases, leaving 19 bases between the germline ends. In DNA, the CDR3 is TGTGCCAGCAGCCCCCACAGGGCAACCGCCCATGGCTACACCTTC. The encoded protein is CASSPHRATAHGYTF.

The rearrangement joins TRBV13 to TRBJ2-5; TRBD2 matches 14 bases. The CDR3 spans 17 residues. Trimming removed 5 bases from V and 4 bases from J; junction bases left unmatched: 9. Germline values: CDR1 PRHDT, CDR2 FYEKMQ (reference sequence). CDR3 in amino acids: CASSVMTSGGARETQYF. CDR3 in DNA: TGTGCCAGCAGCGTAATGACTAGCGGGGGGGCGAGAGAGACCCAGTACTTC.

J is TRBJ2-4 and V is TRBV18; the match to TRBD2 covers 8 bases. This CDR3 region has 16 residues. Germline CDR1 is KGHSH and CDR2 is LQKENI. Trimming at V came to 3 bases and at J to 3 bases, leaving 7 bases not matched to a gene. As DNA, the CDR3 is TGTGCCAGCTCACCTCCCACGGGGGGGGGCAAAAACATTCAGTACTTC. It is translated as CASSPPTGGGKNIQYF.

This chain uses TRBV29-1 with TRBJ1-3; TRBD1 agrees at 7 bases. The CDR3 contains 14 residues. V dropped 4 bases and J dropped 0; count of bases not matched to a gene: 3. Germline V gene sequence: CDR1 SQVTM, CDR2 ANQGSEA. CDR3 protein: CSVAGTASGNTIYF. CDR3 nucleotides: TGCAGCGTTGCAGGGACAGCCTCTGGAAACACCATATATTTT.

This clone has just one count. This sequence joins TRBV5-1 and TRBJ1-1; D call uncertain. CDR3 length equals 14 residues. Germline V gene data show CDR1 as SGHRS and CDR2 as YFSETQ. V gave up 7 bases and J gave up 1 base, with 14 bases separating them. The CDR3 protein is CASGLTGKNTEAFF. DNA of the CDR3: TGCGCCAGCGGCCTTACGGGAAAGAACACTGAAGCTTTCTTT.

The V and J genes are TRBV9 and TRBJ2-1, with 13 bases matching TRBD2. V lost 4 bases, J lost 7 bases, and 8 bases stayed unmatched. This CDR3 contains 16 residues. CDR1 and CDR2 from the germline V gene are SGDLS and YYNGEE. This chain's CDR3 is CASSFTGTSGENEQFF. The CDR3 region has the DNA TGTGCCAGCAGCTTCACCGGGACTAGCGGGGAAAATGAGCAGTTCTTC. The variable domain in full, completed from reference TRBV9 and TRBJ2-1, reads DSGVTQTPKHLITATGQRVTLRCSPRSGDLSVYWYQQSLDQGLQFLIQYYNGEERAKGNILERFSAQQFPDLHSELNLSSLELGDSALYFCASSFTGTSGENEQFFGPGTRLTVL.

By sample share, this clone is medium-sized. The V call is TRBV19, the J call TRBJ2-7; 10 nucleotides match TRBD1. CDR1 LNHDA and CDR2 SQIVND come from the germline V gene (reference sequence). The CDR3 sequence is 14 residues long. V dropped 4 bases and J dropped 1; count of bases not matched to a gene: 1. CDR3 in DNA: TGTGCCAGTAGTAGGACAGGGGGGTCCTACGAGCAGTACTTC. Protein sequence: CASSRTGGSYEQYF. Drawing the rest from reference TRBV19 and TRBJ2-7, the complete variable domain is DGGITQSPKYLFRKEGQNVTLSCEQNLNHDAMYWYRQDPGQGLRLIYYSQIVNDFQKGDIAEGYSVSREKKESFPLTVTSAQKNPTAFYLCASSRTGGSYEQYFGPGTRLTVT.